A selection of T cell receptor beta chains follows, all from one sample in a study of blood T cell repertoires in COVID-19. The protocol was immunoSEQ multiplex PCR, while the TCRdb copy is restricted to in-frame clones and leaves out a portion. The table lists about 200,000 clones, 75% to 90% of them singletons. What was sequenced was peripheral blood. The receptors shown here come from a man aged 55 to 70 with acute or convalescent COVID-19. The CDR3 runs from the conserved cysteine through the conserved F or W. D genes are given only for firm matches. Size values are once, few and many counts, or a class for expanded clones, and some rows have none.

d_call j_call clone_size v_call cdr3_aa cdr3_nt
TRBD2 TRBJ2-2 NA TRBV27 CASKGGAGVNTGELFF TGTGCCAGCAAGGGGGGAGCGGGAGTGAATACCGGGGAGCTGTTTTTT
TRBD2 TRBJ2-1 NA TRBV5-4 CASSSPSGISFNEQFF TGTGCCAGCAGCTCGCCTAGCGGGATCTCCTTCAATGAGCAGTTCTTC
NA TRBJ1-2 NA TRBV9 CASSVSGAVGYTF TGTGCCAGCAGCGTGTCAGGGGCGGTTGGCTACACCTTC
NA TRBJ1-1 NA TRBV4-3 CASSQDEGLITMNTEAFF TGCGCCAGCAGCCAAGATGAAGGACTTATTACCATGAACACTGAAGCTTTCTTT
TRBD1 TRBJ1-2 NA TRBV28 CASSSAGTANYGYTF TGTGCCAGCAGTTCCGCAGGGACAGCTAACTATGGCTACACCTTC
NA TRBJ2-3 NA TRBV15 CATSRDGLRTDTQYF TGTGCCACCAGCAGAGATGGGCTACGCACAGATACGCAGTATTTT
NA TRBJ2-3 NA TRBV7-2 CASSFWLAVSDTQYF TGTGCCAGCAGCTTTTGGCTAGCAGTTTCAGATACGCAGTATTTT
TRBD2 TRBJ2-2 NA TRBV4-2 CASSQDRRLADTGELFF TGTGCCAGCAGCCAAGATAGGAGACTAGCTGACACCGGGGAGCTGTTTTTT
TRBD2 TRBJ2-2 NA TRBV19 CASSVGLAGTTGELFF TGTGCCAGTAGTGTAGGACTAGCGGGGACCACCGGGGAGCTGTTTTTT
NA TRBJ1-1 NA TRBV7-2 CASSLVGIMGNTEAFF TGTGCCAGCAGCTTAGTCGGGATAATGGGGAACACTGAAGCTTTCTTT
NA TRBJ1-1 NA TRBV6-2/TRBV6-3 CASSYSAARTEAFF TGTGCCAGCAGTTACTCGGCGGCAAGGACTGAAGCTTTCTTT
TRBD1 TRBJ2-7 NA TRBV6-5 CASSQQGVPSYEQYF TGTGCCAGCAGTCAACAGGGGGTGCCGTCCTACGAGCAGTACTTC
TRBD2 TRBJ2-1 NA TRBV27 CASSLLFFSGRKPSYNEQFF TGTGCCAGCAGTTTACTTTTTTTTAGCGGGAGAAAACCAAGTTACAATGAGCAGTTCTTC
NA TRBJ2-1 NA TRBV9 CASSVDRAPYNEQFF TGTGCCAGCAGCGTAGACAGGGCCCCCTACAATGAGCAGTTCTTC
NA TRBJ2-1 NA TRBV5-6 CASSLTRSTERDEQFF TGTGCCAGCAGCTTGACACGTTCTACGGAGAGAGATGAGCAGTTCTTC
NA TRBJ2-2 NA TRBV9 CASSVEAGPNTGELFF TGTGCCAGCAGCGTAGAGGCAGGGCCTAACACCGGGGAGCTGTTTTTT
NA TRBJ2-5 few TRBV2 CASSEAAGRGSETQYF TGTGCCAGCAGTGAAGCGGCGGGACGGGGGTCGGAGACCCAGTACTTC
NA TRBJ1-1 NA TRBV18 CASSNHGNTEAFF TGTGCCAGCTCAAATCACGGGAACACTGAAGCTTTCTTT